This T cell receptor (beta chain) was sequenced during a study of T cell repertoires in ileal Crohn's disease. Study-wide context: Surgery for a complication: stricturing in roughly 61%, penetrating in about 39%. About half of patients got postoperative therapy: about twelve thiopurines, fewer than 20 anti-TNF. General study results and limits: Compared with CD4 T cells, sorted CD8 cells carried more expanded clones.

Details on this clone: Its antigen is not identified.

This table comes from immunoSEQ multiplex PCR, and its TCRdb copy is limited to in-frame clones, with some not included. Among 30,000 to 35,000 clones listed, about 82% were seen once. The germline CDR1 and CDR2 sequences are SGHRS and YFSETQ. The V and J ends lost 3 bases and 0 bases respectively, with 13 bases between them. The CDR3 is made up of 16 amino acids. The TCR originated in an adult with Crohn's disease. Sequenced material: ileal tissue. This rearrangement joins TRBV5-1 to TRBJ2-1; TRBD2 is a possible D gene (5 bases). The CDR3 DNA reads TGCGCCAGCAGCTACCCCGGACTTTACTCCTACAATGAGCAGTTCTTC. Amino acids: CASSYPGLYSYNEQFF.